The 14 T cell receptor beta chains given below trace back to one sample, sequenced in a study of cytomegalovirus exposure and HLA in healthy donors. The data were produced by immunoSEQ multiplex PCR, yet TCRdb's version contains in-frame clones alone and is incomplete. The data hold over 200,000 clones, with 83% observed a single time. The sequenced sample was PBMCs. The receptor set was obtained from a woman between 18 and 30 years old in good health and CMV-seronegative.

The rearrangement joins TRBV5-1 to TRBJ1-2; tentative D call: TRBD1 (5 bases). CDR3 length equals 15 residues. The V gene lost 4 bases and the J gene lost 4 bases, with 17 bases spanning the gap. The germline gives CDR1 SGHRS, CDR2 YFSETQ. This chain's CDR3 is CASSGGEHQLYGYTF. The CDR3 nucleotides read TGCGCCAGCAGCGGGGGGGAACACCAACTCTATGGCTACACCTTC.

This clone has only one observation. The rearrangement links TRBV30 to TRBJ2-3; TRBD1 matches at 9 bases. The V gene's germline CDR1 is GTSNPN and CDR2 SVGIG (reference sequence). The CDR3 totals 13 residues. The ends lost 7 bases at V and 8 bases at J; junction bases unmatched: 10. The CDR3 coding sequence is TGTGCCTCCGGACAGGGGTACGGCGGTACGCAGTATTTT. Translation: CASGQGYGGTQYF.

This clone has only one observation. The chain joins TRBV29-1 to TRBJ1-2; 8 nucleotides align to TRBD1. Germline CDR1 is SQVTM and CDR2 is ANQGSEA. J lost 6 bases, V lost 5 bases, and 5 bases had no gene match. CDR3 length equals 12 residues. This CDR3 reads CSVHRGVDGYTF. In DNA form, the CDR3 reads TGCAGCGTTCACAGGGGGGTGGATGGCTACACCTTC.

V usage is TRBV6-5 and J usage is TRBJ2-3; 9 nucleotides agree with TRBD1. The trim removed 4 bases at V and 0 bases at J, leaving 5 bases unmatched. The CDR3 covers 16 residues. CDR1 and CDR2 (germline): MNHEY, SVGAGI. The CDR3 sequence: CASSSSGTGSTDTQYF. CDR3 in DNA: TGTGCCAGCAGTTCATCCGGGACAGGGAGCACAGATACGCAGTATTTT.

The chain links TRBV6-6 to TRBJ1-5, with 9 bases identical to TRBD1. From germline, CDR1 is MNHNY and CDR2 SVGAGI (reference sequence). Trimming removed 2 bases from V and 5 bases from J; junction bases left unmatched: 1. This CDR3 region has 14 residues. The CDR3 is CASSYRDRDQPQHF. The CDR3 DNA reads TGTGCCAGCAGTTACCGGGACAGGGATCAGCCCCAGCATTTT.

V gene TRBV18 combines with J gene TRBJ2-7; D possibly matches TRBD1 or TRBD2 (5 bases each). V gave up 6 bases and J gave up 1 base, with 16 bases separating them. CDR1 is KGHSH and CDR2 is LQKENI in the germline V gene. The CDR3 extends over 15 amino acids. The CDR3: CASSLRDGQSYEQYF. In nucleotides, the CDR3 is TGTGCCAGCTCTCTTCGGGACGGGCAGTCCTACGAGCAGTACTTC.

The V gene is TRBV6-1, the J gene TRBJ1-4; maybe TRBD1 (5 bases). The CDR3 is made up of 16 amino acids. CDR1 and CDR2 from the germline V gene are MNHNS and SASEGT. V gave up 0 bases and J gave up 9 bases, with 17 bases separating them. CDR3 region: CASSEALGGGRQKLFF. The CDR3 region has the DNA TGTGCCAGCAGTGAAGCCCTCGGGGGGGGGAGGCAAAAACTGTTTTTT.

The chain employs TRBV15 and TRBJ1-1; no reliable D call. This CDR3 is 14 amino acids long. The germline CDR1 and CDR2 sequences are LNHNV and YYDKDF (reference sequence). V shed 0 bases and J shed 7 bases, with 12 bases lying between them. CDR3 residues: CATSRDPDSSEAFF. In nucleotides, the CDR3 is TGTGCCACCAGCAGAGATCCCGATTCTAGTGAAGCTTTCTTT.

This chain joins TRBV10-3 and TRBJ1-1; a possible D gene is TRBD1 (5 bases). Per the germline V gene, CDR1 is ENHRY and CDR2 is SYGVKD. This CDR3 has 14 amino acids. The ends were cut back, 11 bases at V and 7 bases at J, with 23 bases in the middle. The CDR3 coding sequence is TGTGCCTCCCGCCAGGGCCAAATGGGTGTTGAAGCTTTCTTT. Protein: CASRQGQMGVEAFF.

The V gene is TRBV10-1, the J gene TRBJ2-1; D is uncertain. The CDR3 length is 11 residues. Germline assignment: CDR1 WNHNN and CDR2 SYGVQD (reference sequence). Trimming stripped 4 bases from V and 7 bases from J, with 5 bases between. The CDR3 is CASSARNEQFF. CDR3 sequence (DNA): TGCGCCAGCAGTGCGAGGAATGAGCAGTTCTTC.

This clone was counted between two and nine times. The CDR3 protein is CSVDATGEPHNEQFF. The CDR3 DNA sequence: TGCAGCGTTGATGCAACAGGAGAACCTCACAATGAGCAGTTCTTC. The chain couples TRBV29-1 to TRBJ2-1, with D tentatively TRBD1 (5 bases). V was clipped by 3 bases and J by 5 bases, with 17 bases between them. The germline V gene has CDR1 SQVTM and CDR2 ANQGSEA. The CDR3 length is 15 residues.

The chain employs TRBV13 and TRBJ1-1; TRBD1 matches 9 bases. Germline trimming cut 5 bases from V and 5 bases from J; bases unmatched to any gene: 6. CDR1 and CDR2 from the germline V gene are PRHDT and FYEKMQ (reference sequence). There are 14 residues in the CDR3. The CDR3 nucleotides read TGTGCCAGCAGCCCAGAGGACAGGGGAACTGAAGCTTTCTTT. It codes for CASSPEDRGTEAFF.

The V gene is TRBV29-1, the J gene TRBJ2-3, with D possibly being TRBD1 or TRBD2 (5 bases each). Trimming removed 7 bases at V and 11 bases at J, with 19 bases between. CDR3 length: 12 amino acids. The germline V gene has CDR1 SQVTM and CDR2 ANQGSEA. CDR3 sequence (DNA): TGCAGCGCCCCGGGGACGGCCACCGGGCAGTATTTT. Protein: CSAPGTATGQYF.

The rearrangement joins TRBV28 to TRBJ1-1; no definite D call. The germline V gene has CDR1 MDHEN and CDR2 SYDVKM. The CDR3 spans 12 residues. Between the trimmed V and J ends, which lost 7 bases and 6 bases, there was a span of 12 bases. CDR3 nucleotides: TGTGCCAGCACGCGATTGGGCTCTGAAGCTTTCTTT. It translates to CASTRLGSEAFF. The whole variable domain, remainder taken from reference TRBV28 and TRBJ1-1, is DVKVTQSSRYLVKRTGEKVFLECVQDMDHENMFWYRQDPGLGLRLIYFSYDVKMKEKGDIPEGYSVSREKKERFSLILESASTNQTSMYLCASTRLGSEAFFGQGTRLTVV.